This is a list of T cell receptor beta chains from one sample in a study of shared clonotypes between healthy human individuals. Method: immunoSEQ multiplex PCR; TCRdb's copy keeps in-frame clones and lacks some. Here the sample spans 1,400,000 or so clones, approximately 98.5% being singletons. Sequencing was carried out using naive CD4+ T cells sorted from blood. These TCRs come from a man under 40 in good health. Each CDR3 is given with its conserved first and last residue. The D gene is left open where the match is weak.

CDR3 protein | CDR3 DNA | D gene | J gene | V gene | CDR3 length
CATSRTSGHYEQYF | TGTGCCACCAGCAGAACTAGCGGGCACTACGAGCAGTACTTC | TRBD2 | TRBJ2-7 | TRBV15 | 14
CAISESSRNTAASYGYTF | TGTGCCATCAGTGAGTCCTCAAGAAACACCGCCGCGTCCTATGGCTACACCTTC | - | TRBJ1-2 | TRBV10-3 | 18
CAGLRGGHTEAFF | TGTGCCGGACTTCGAGGGGGGCACACTGAAGCTTTCTTT | - | TRBJ1-1 | TRBV28 | 13
CASSKPKNSGANVLTF | TGTGCCAGCAGTAAACCTAAGAACTCTGGGGCCAACGTCCTGACTTTC | - | TRBJ2-6 | TRBV28 | 16
CAIERRPNYGYTF | TGTGCCATAGAGCGTCGACCAAACTATGGCTACACCTTC | - | TRBJ1-2 | TRBV6-1 | 13
CASSLTRTYNEQFF | TGTGCCAGCAGCTTAACGAGGACTTACAATGAGCAGTTCTTC | - | TRBJ2-1 | TRBV11-2 | 14
CASTPSRGQGISGYTF | TGTGCCAGCACCCCAAGCCGGGGACAGGGGATCAGTGGCTACACCTTC | TRBD1 | TRBJ1-2 | TRBV5-4 | 16
CASRTGQLYGYTF | TGTGCCAGCCGGACAGGGCAGCTATATGGCTACACCTTC | TRBD1 | TRBJ1-2 | TRBV6-5 | 13
CSVPVADTGELFF | TGCAGCGTTCCGGTCGCGGACACCGGGGAGCTGTTTTTT | - | TRBJ2-2 | TRBV29-1 | 13
CASKGGFTGELFF | TGTGCCAGCAAGGGGGGCTTCACCGGGGAGCTGTTTTTT | - | TRBJ2-2 | TRBV11-2 | 13
CASSDPSSVSGANVLTF | TGCGCCAGCAGTGATCCTAGCTCAGTCTCTGGGGCCAACGTCCTGACTTTC | - | TRBJ2-6 | TRBV10-2 | 17
CASSDPARDSNQPQHF | TGCGCCAGCAGTGACCCGGCGAGGGATAGCAATCAGCCCCAGCATTTT | - | TRBJ1-5 | TRBV10-2 | 16
CASSFEYSEAFF | TGTGCCAGCAGTTTTGAGTACTCTGAAGCTTTCTTT | - | TRBJ1-1 | TRBV28 | 12